This TCR beta chain was observed in a study of tumor and adjacent non-tumor tissue in lung cancer. The library came from three nested PCR rounds adapted from ARM-PCR protocols. TCRdb reprocessed the multiplex PCR reads with MiXCR, giving one entry per CDR3 protein. The data contain tens of thousands of distinct CDR3 sequences, approximately 68% of them singletons. RNA was extracted from bulk tissue without any cell sorting. This non-tumor lung sample came from over 3 cm beyond the tumor edge. Points on this clonotype: One junction end disagrees with the germline gene, perhaps due to a read error.

This CDR3 is built from 18 residues. Germline assignment: CDR1 MNHNS and CDR2 SASEGT. V and J are TRBV6-1 and TRBJ2-6; TRBD1 might be the D (5 bases). The sequenced sample was distant non-tumor lung tissue. The TCR originated in a woman between 45 and 60 years old with non-small cell lung cancer. This CDR3 reads CVSSEVAGAGSGADVLTF. CDR3 nucleotides: TGTGTCAGCAGTGAAGTAGCAGGAGCCGGGTCTGGGGCCGACGTCCTGACTTTC.